This TCR beta chain was recovered during a study of OX40 agonist ivuxolimab in advanced cancers. In the study overall: Ivuxolimab was an agonistic, fully human IgG2 monoclonal antibody directed against OX40 (CD134), a costimulatory receptor. The monotherapy dose-escalation portion (N of about 57 patients) of the phase I ivuxolimab trial is reported in the paper. The dose-escalation cohort was 82.7% male with a mean age of around 62 years, ranging from about 20 to 85. Prior anti-PD-1, anti-PD-L1 or anti-CTLA-4 therapy was permitted, and checkpoint inhibitors had been received by about two fifths of dose-escalation patients. Three dose-escalation patients achieved partial responses, one with hepatocellular carcinoma and two with cutaneous melanoma. Intravenous ivuxolimab was administered to patients every 2 weeks at six dose levels: 0.01, 0.1, 0.3, 1.5, 3 and 10 mg/kg. Of the roughly 50 dose-escalation patients, hepatocellular carcinoma was present in about 19, melanoma in some 15, renal cell carcinoma in 9 and head and neck cancer in 9. Peripheral TCRbeta sequencing was intended to test whether TCR sequence diversity was altered and clonal T-cell expansion was caused by ivuxolimab.

For sequencing of the TCRbeta CDR3 region, genomic DNA was extracted from the sorted cells. The immunoSEQ Assay was used to sequence the TCRbeta CDR3 regions. Sourced from immuneACCESS, this table was stored by TCRdb with only in-frame sequences that have V and J called. A share of the clones is absent; for the studies checked, an unresolved V gene accounts for under half, and the remainder has no known explanation. The sample data list 30,000 to 40,000 clones, and 90% to 95% of these were observed just once. The ten largest account for roughly 21% of the sample. The study at large found these results: In the 0.1-3.0 mg/kg groups, partial responders were among the patients with the lowest normalized peripheral clonal expansion, particularly in CD8+ T cells. At doses of 0.1 to 3.0 mg/kg, clonal expansion of both CD4+ and CD8+ blood T cells was observed from baseline to week 6. After ivuxolimab, CD8+ T cells had more expanded clones than CD4+ T cells on average. Low levels of normalized T-cell clonal expansion were also seen in some patients who did not respond. The antigen specificity of the peripheral T cells that underwent clonal expansion was not determined.

In the case of this clone: It has no known antigen specificity. No quality values exist for individual bases; no much larger clone is one base distant.

For this chain, trimming is 3 bases at the V end and 1 base at the J end, and the number of junction bases without a gene match is 2. From the cysteine through the phenylalanine, the CDR3 covers 15 amino acids. Just CDR3 DNA is preserved here, 45 bases in frame from base 1. As encoded in the germline V gene, CDR1 is SGDLS while CDR2 is YYNGEE. The trial excluded patients who had a history of autoimmune disease or who were on systemic immunosuppression. Peripheral blood for TCR sequencing was collected from all dose cohorts at baseline, on cycle 4 day 1, and on cycle 7 day 1. Samples came from an open-label, multicenter, first-in-human phase I dose-escalation trial of ivuxolimab. Adults with locally advanced or metastatic head and neck squamous cell, hepatocellular, melanoma or renal cell carcinoma were enrolled in the trial. Before TCR sequencing, CD4+ and CD8+ T cells were separately sorted from peripheral blood.

Recombination linked TRBV9 to TRBJ2-1; 9 central bases correspond to TRBD2. Material: CD4+ or CD8+ T cells sorted from blood, obtained in a trial of the OX40 agonist ivuxolimab. The clonotype originates from an adult with an advanced solid tumor such as melanoma, head and neck, liver or kidney cancer. The CDR3 in this case is CASSGTSGSYNEQFF. The nucleotide sequence reads TGTGCCAGCAGCGGCACTAGCGGGTCCTACAATGAGCAGTTCTTC.